What follows are 17 T cell receptor beta chains derived from one specimen sequenced in a study of blood T cell repertoires in COVID-19. The data were produced by immunoSEQ multiplex PCR, yet TCRdb's version contains in-frame clones alone and is incomplete. The profile covers fewer than 250,000 clones, with roughly nine tenths appearing a single time and approximately 0.66% taken by the ten largest. Sequencing was done on a sample of peripheral blood. Receptor source: a man in his forties with acute or convalescent COVID-19.

This clone has only a few counts. This sequence joins TRBV5-4 and TRBJ2-7; TRBD1 aligns across 7 bases. Germline assignment: CDR1 SGHNT and CDR2 YYREEE (reference sequence). The CDR3 length is 12 residues. The J segment lost 3 bases and the V segment lost 4 bases, leaving 1 base of the junction unmatched. CDR3 in DNA: TGTGCCAGCAGCGGGGACAGCTACGAGCAGTACTTC. Encoded protein: CASSGDSYEQYF.

As to this clone: Other nucleotide sequences from this sample produce the same CDR3. The chain combines TRBV12-3 or TRBV12-4 with TRBJ2-7, with TRBD2 as a possible D gene (5 bases). With 3 bases removed from V and 0 bases from J, the gap between germline ends came to 6 bases. The CDR3 is 13 residues long. The CDR3 DNA reads as TGTGCCAGCAGTTTGGGGAGCTCCTACGAGCAGTACTTC. Translating it yields CASSLGSSYEQYF.

The V gene is TRBV4-2, the J gene TRBJ1-3, with D possibly TRBD1 on 6 matching bases. The CDR3 loop spans 16 amino acids. Germline CDR1 LGHNA, CDR2 YNFKEQ. Trimming took 1 base from V and 4 from J, leaving 14 bases between them. In DNA, the CDR3 is TGTGCCAGCAGCCAAGGTACAGGGTTTTTGGGAAACACCATATATTTT. It is translated as CASSQGTGFLGNTIYF.

The J gene is TRBJ2-3, the V gene TRBV4-1; 7 bases match TRBD2. There are 15 residues in the CDR3. Germline loops: CDR1 MGHRA, CDR2 YSYEKL. V dropped 6 bases and J dropped 0; count of bases not matched to a gene: 6. CDR3 coding DNA: TGCGCCAGCAGTCGAAGCGGGGCCAGCACAGATACGCAGTATTTT. Its protein is CASSRSGASTDTQYF.

This chain connects TRBV7-8 to TRBJ1-2; maybe TRBD1 (5 bases). This CDR3 is built from 15 residues. V lost 0 bases to trimming and J lost 2 bases, with 10 bases between them. Per the germline V gene, CDR1 is SGHVS and CDR2 is FQNEAQ. The CDR3 nucleotides are TGTGCCAGCAGCTTAGCCACAGGAAGAAACTATGGCTACACCTTC. Protein product: CASSLATGRNYGYTF.

The chain is built from TRBV6-6 and TRBJ2-5; tentatively, D is TRBD2 (6 bases). Germline CDR1 reads MNHNY; CDR2 reads SVGAGI (reference sequence). The CDR3 is made up of 13 amino acids. V was cut by 7 bases and J by 2 bases, with 11 bases left in between. CDR3 loop: CASTRGWQETQYF. DNA for the CDR3: TGTGCCAGCACCCGGGGGTGGCAAGAGACCCAGTACTTC.

CDR3 protein: CASTSTGTGYNEQFF. The CDR3 DNA reads TGTGCCAGCACATCAACCGGGACAGGGTACAATGAGCAGTTCTTC. The V and J genes are TRBV27 and TRBJ2-1; 9 bases agree with TRBD1. Looked up from germline, CDR1 is MNHEY and CDR2 is SMNVEV (reference sequence). CDR3 length: 15 residues. Trimming at V came to 7 bases and at J to 4 bases, leaving 8 bases not matched to a gene.

V usage is TRBV11-2 and J usage is TRBJ2-3, with a possible D match to TRBD1 (6 bases). Per germline, CDR1 SGHAT and CDR2 FQNNGV. The V end was cut by 5 bases, the J end by 3 bases, with 15 bases between. The CDR3 consists of 15 residues. The CDR3 nucleotides read TGTGCCAGCAGCGAACAGGGTGGGGGTACAGATACGCAGTATTTT. Its protein product is CASSEQGGGTDTQYF.

This clone was found once. CDR3 DNA: TGTGCCAGCAGCCAAGTAGCGGGGGGGCCCGGCGAGACCCAGTACTTC. Residues: CASSQVAGGPGETQYF. V and J are TRBV3-1 (or the pseudogene TRBV3-2) and TRBJ2-5; 11 nucleotides align to TRBD2. CDR3 length: 16 amino acids. Germline V gene sequence: CDR1 LGHDT, CDR2 YNNKEL (reference sequence). The junction had 6 bases not matched to a gene; V was cut back by 1 base and J by 5 bases.

The rearrangement joins TRBV5-6 to TRBJ1-1, with D perhaps matching TRBD1 (5 bases). Trimming took off 2 bases at V and 4 bases at J, with 9 bases between the two ends. CDR3 length: 13 residues. Germline V gene sequence: CDR1 SGHDT, CDR2 YYEEEE. CDR3 bases: TGTGCCAGCAGCTTCCCGGGGGGCACTGAAGCTTTCTTT. It encodes CASSFPGGTEAFF.

V usage is TRBV7-9 and J usage is TRBJ1-3, with unresolved D. V lost 4 bases to trimming and J lost 4 bases, with 5 bases between them. The CDR3 spans 12 residues. Per the germline V gene, CDR1 is SEHNR and CDR2 is FQNEAQ (reference sequence). CDR3 nucleotide sequence: TGTGCCAGCAGCTCGGGAGGAAACACCATATATTTT. This translates into CASSSGGNTIYF.

This chain links TRBV7-2 with TRBJ2-7; 7 bases align to TRBD2. CDR3 size: 15 residues. Germline-derived CDR1 and CDR2 are SGHTA and FQGNSA. V lost 5 bases and J lost 0; bases outside the gene matches: 7. DNA for the CDR3: TGTGCCAGCAGCCCTGGGGGGGGGAGCTCCTACGAGCAGTACTTC. Translated: CASSPGGGSSYEQYF.

The chain uses TRBV14 and TRBJ1-1; the D gene is possibly TRBD1 (5 bases). Trimming left V 1 base short and J 10 bases short, with 16 bases between. From germline, CDR1 is SGHDN and CDR2 FVKESK. This CDR3 spans 14 amino acids. CDR3 DNA: TGTGCCAGCAGCCAAGTATCTGGGGGGTCTCGAGCTTTCTTT. Translated, it gives CASSQVSGGSRAFF. The full variable domain, its missing parts supplied by reference TRBV14 and TRBJ1-1, is EAGVTQFPSHSVIEKGQTVTLRCDPISGHDNLYWYRRVMGKEIKFLLHFVKESKQDESGMPNNRFLAERTGGTYSTLKVQPAELEDSGVYFCASSQVSGGSRAFFGQGTRLTVV.

This clone has a single count. The chain couples TRBV11-2 to TRBJ2-1; 8 bases align to TRBD2. The germline V gene has CDR1 SGHAT and CDR2 FQNNGV. The J segment lost 5 bases and the V segment lost 1 base, leaving 4 bases of the junction unmatched. CDR3 length equals 15 residues. CDR3 sequence reads: CASSLVLAGHNEQFF. For the CDR3, the DNA is TGTGCCAGCAGCTTAGTTTTAGCGGGACACAATGAGCAGTTCTTC.

The rearrangement uses TRBV7-2 and TRBJ1-5, with TRBD1 as a possible D gene (6 bases). The germline V gene has CDR1 SGHTA and CDR2 FQGNSA. V lost 4 bases and J 3 bases, leaving 16 bases between the germline ends. The CDR3 extends over 16 amino acids. CDR3 nucleotide sequence: TGTGCCAGCAGCTCATCCGGGACAATGTACAATCAGCCCCAGCATTTT. Amino acid sequence: CASSSSGTMYNQPQHF.

This clone was found once. This chain joins TRBV28 and TRBJ1-5, with TRBD1 identical over 9 bases. The CDR3 covers 13 residues. The germline V gene encodes CDR1 MDHEN and CDR2 SYDVKM. After removal of 8 bases from V and 3 bases from J, the junction contained 2 bases not matched to a gene. For the CDR3, the DNA is TGTGCCAGCGGGGACAGGGTCAATCAGCCCCAGCATTTT. Amino acid sequence: CASGDRVNQPQHF.

The chain carries TRBV30 and TRBJ2-1; 9 bases fit TRBD1. CDR1 and CDR2 (germline): GTSNPN, SVGIG (reference sequence). The CDR3 is made up of 14 amino acids. V shed 7 bases and J 4 bases; nucleotides not matched to a gene: 8. CDR3 amino acids: CAYVGTGPYNEQFF. CDR3 coding DNA: TGTGCCTACGTCGGGACAGGGCCGTACAATGAGCAGTTCTTC.